This entry describes one TCR beta chain. What it binds is unknown. This record belongs to a study of T-cell reconstitution after alpha-beta-depleted transplantation in children. Germline V lookup: CDR1 SNHLY, CDR2 FYNNEI. Trimming shortened V by 4 bases and J by 0 bases, and 10 bases separated the two germline ends. The CDR3 is 15 amino acids. The library targeted TCRbeta and was prepared with unique molecular identifiers. One entry per CDR3 protein, called by TCRdb with MiXCR from the PCR reads. Of almost 250,000 distinct CDR3 sequences listed, more than 20% were seen once; the top ten hold roughly 2.6%. Regarding the study as a whole: Surviving recipient T cells and thymic progenitors underlay high day-60 TCRbeta diversity in some patients. Reportedly, alpha-beta T cells present about two months post-transplant originated from several hundred expanded clones of graft origin.

The V and J genes are TRBV2 and TRBJ2-1; no reliable D call. This TCR derives from a girl aged 2 to 10 with Fanconi anemia, due to receive a stem cell transplant. The material sequenced was PBMCs, taken before TCRalphabeta/CD19-depleted stem cell transplant. The CDR3 nucleotides read TGTGCCAGCAGTGTCTCAGTTCCCTCCTACAATGAGCAGTTCTTC. This gives the protein CASSVSVPSYNEQFF.